This T cell receptor beta chain stems from a study of vaccination effects on CD4 cells after COVID-19. Study in general: Sample provision by two convalescent patients occurred 16 days and one week before vaccination.

Before sequencing took place, the ViraFEST assay used viral peptide pools to expand antigen-specific CD4+ T cells. When less than 12 days of culture had elapsed, CD4+ T cells were isolated. Their SARS-CoV-2 infection, verified by PCR, occurred between March and December 2020. Broader study findings: Pronounced clonal contraction occurred in clones induced by infection and by vaccine late after vaccination. No early post-infection timepoints were available in the study, which also included few convalescent patients.

A word on this clone: Antigen: not known.

Trimming cost V 5 bases and J 4 bases, with 17 bases left between them. The length of the CDR3 is 15 residues. Germline V CDR1 and CDR2: MNHEY, SVGEGT. This table comes from immunoSEQ multiplex PCR, and its TCRdb copy is limited to in-frame clones, with some not included. The table records about 45,000 clones, around 72% of them present only once. The TCR comes from a human donor who had a prior SARS-CoV-2 infection. The sequencing here drew on CD4+ T cells from PBMCs cultured with a peptide pool, taken before COVID-19 vaccination. V and J are TRBV6-2 or TRBV6-3 and TRBJ2-5, with D perhaps TRBD1 (6 bases). This chain's CDR3 is CASSLTGTVGETQYF. CDR3 DNA: TGTGCCAGCAGTCTAACAGGGACGGTGGGAGAGACCCAGTACTTC.